This T cell receptor (beta chain) was sequenced in a study of T-cell memory formation after mild COVID-19. After 5'RACE with constant-segment primers, TCR alpha and TCR beta cDNA libraries carrying sample barcodes and UMIs were obtained. TCRdb itself ran the 5' RACE reads through MiXCR, one entry per CDR3 protein. The sample has approximately 410,000 distinct CDR3 sequences, about a quarter seen once; the top ten hold approximately 14%. Germline V gene sequence: CDR1 SGDLS, CDR2 YYNGEE. The CDR3 length is 12 residues. V lost 0 bases, J lost 6 bases, and 7 bases lay in between. Sequenced material: PBMCs or a T cell subset sorted from them (not recorded which). The chain joins TRBV9 to TRBJ2-7; D not certain. The receptor was isolated from an adult woman who had mild COVID-19 (a few samples of this study predate the infection). Cell type and time point are not known. The CDR3 coding sequence is TGTGCCAGCAGCGTAGCAGATACCGAGCAGTACTTC. The encoded protein is CASSVADTEQYF.